Each of the 4 T cell receptor beta chains below was sequenced from the same sample in a study of beta chain features in type 1 diabetes (dated by TCRdb to 2017 to 2018). Paper-wide results and their limitations: A moderate but significant shortening of TCRB CDR3 length was observed in type 1 diabetes patients in all four CD4+ subsets.

Libraries were made using the immunoSEQ multiplex PCR assay. The entire isolated RNA was reverse transcribed using the High Capacity cDNA Reverse Transcription Kit, and thus expressed TCRB transcripts were sequenced. TCRdb retrieved this table from immuneACCESS and kept in-frame rearrangements only. Not all clones are present; in checked studies, unresolved V genes account for under half, and no reason is known for the remainder. This sample is represented by about 340,000 clones; approximately 9.9% of them were singletons. The ten most abundant clones make up around 1% of the sample. Antigen specificity for these receptors is unknown. The sequencing input was central memory CD4+ T cells from blood. These receptor sequences come from a man aged 25 to 40 with type 1 diabetes.

This clone was picked up a small number of times. V is TRBV5-1 and J is TRBJ2-7, with 7 bases that match TRBD1. This CDR3 region has 15 residues. Germline V lookup: CDR1 SGHRS, CDR2 YFSETQ. The V gene end was trimmed by 5 bases and the J gene end by 1 base; junction bases not matched to a gene: 9. The CDR3 DNA sequence: TGCGCCAGCAGGGAAGGGACAGTTTATTCCTACGAGCAGTACTTC. Translation: CASREGTVYSYEQYF.

This chain joins TRBV10-3 and TRBJ2-3, with TRBD1 as a possible D gene (6 bases). V lost 10 bases and J lost 0, with 14 bases in between. Germline lookup yields CDR1 ENHRY and CDR2 SYGVKD. This CDR3 has 14 amino acids. This chain's CDR3 is CATLRQESTDTQYF. DNA of the CDR3: TGTGCCACCCTTAGACAGGAGAGCACAGATACGCAGTATTTT.

V is TRBV7-2 and J is TRBJ2-7, with D tentatively TRBD1 (5 bases). V gave up 2 bases and J gave up 6 bases, with 8 bases separating them. CDR1 is SGHTA and CDR2 is FQGNSA in the germline V gene. The length of the CDR3 is 12 residues. Here the CDR3 reads CASSLQGSEQYF. Here the CDR3 DNA reads TGTGCCAGCAGCTTACAGGGTTCCGAGCAGTACTTC.

This clone came up a few times. J is TRBJ2-5 and V is TRBV5-1; no firm D call. CDR3 length: 14 amino acids. Germline loops: CDR1 SGHRS, CDR2 YFSETQ. The V gene lost 4 bases and the J gene lost 1 base, with 11 bases spanning the gap. CDR3 DNA: TGCGCCAGCAGCATGGATCCGGTCCAAGAGACCCAGTACTTC. Its translation: CASSMDPVQETQYF.